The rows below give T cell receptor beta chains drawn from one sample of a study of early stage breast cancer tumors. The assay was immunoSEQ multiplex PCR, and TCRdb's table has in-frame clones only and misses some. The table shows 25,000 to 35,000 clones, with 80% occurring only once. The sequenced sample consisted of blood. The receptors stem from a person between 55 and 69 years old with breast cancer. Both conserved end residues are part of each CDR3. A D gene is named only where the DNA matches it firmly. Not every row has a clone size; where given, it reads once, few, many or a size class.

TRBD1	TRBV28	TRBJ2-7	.	TGTGCCAGCCTTCCCATCGGACAGGTTCTTGGGTCGAAGGGCTACGAGCAGTACTTC	CASLPIGQVLGSKGYEQYF
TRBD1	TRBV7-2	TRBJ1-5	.	TGTGCCAGCGCTGGACAGGGGACGGATCAGCCCCAGCATTTT	CASAGQGTDQPQHF
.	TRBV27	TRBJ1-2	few	TGTGCCAGCAAACCATTCATACAGGGAAACTATGGCTACACCTTC	CASKPFIQGNYGYTF
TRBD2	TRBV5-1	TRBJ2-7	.	TGCGCCAGCAGCTTGAGCGTTAGCGGGACCACCTACGAGCAGTACTTC	CASSLSVSGTTYEQYF
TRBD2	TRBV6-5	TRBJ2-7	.	TGTGCCAGCAGCGGGACTAGCGGGGCCTCCTACGAGCAGTACTTC	CASSGTSGASYEQYF
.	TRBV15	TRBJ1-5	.	TGTGCCACCAGCCGAGACGGGAAGCCCCAGCATTTT	CATSRDGKPQHF
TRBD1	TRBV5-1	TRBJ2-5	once	TGCGCCAGCAGCTGGACCGGGACAGGGGGCGGAGAGACCCAGTACTTC	CASSWTGTGGGETQYF
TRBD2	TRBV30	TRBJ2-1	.	TGTGCCTGGAGTGTCGGACTAGCGGGAGGACCATACAATGAGCAGTTCTTC	CAWSVGLAGGPYNEQFF
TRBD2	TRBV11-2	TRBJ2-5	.	TGTGCCAGCAGCTTAGATTGGGGACTAGCGGCACAAGAGACCCAGTACTTC	CASSLDWGLAAQETQYF
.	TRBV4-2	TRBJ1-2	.	TGTGCCAGCAGCCAAGGGTTGGGGGGAGGCTCCTATGGCTACACCTTC	CASSQGLGGGSYGYTF
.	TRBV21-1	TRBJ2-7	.	TGTGCCAGCGAGGGGGCAGATTCCTACGAGCAGTACTTC	CASEGADSYEQYF